These 8 T cell receptor beta chains were all obtained from the same sample, sequenced in a study of shared clonotypes between healthy human individuals. TCRdb's table, derived via immunoSEQ multiplex PCR, lists solely in-frame clones and lacks some. The sample lists 2 million or so clones; over 85% were seen once. The naive CD8 subset, CD45RO-negative cells positively selected for CCR7, excluded terminally differentiated effector memory CD45RA+ cells. Material: naive CD8+ T cells sorted from blood. All receptors come from a man aged 18 to 29 in good health.

The chain has TRBV19 and TRBJ1-5; tentatively, D is TRBD1 (6 bases). Germline V gene sequence: CDR1 LNHDA, CDR2 SQIVND (reference sequence). The CDR3 covers 15 residues. Trimming pared 4 bases from V and 3 bases from J, leaving 13 bases between. CDR3 amino acids: CASSKHRAPNQPQHF. Here the CDR3 DNA reads TGTGCCAGTAGTAAACACAGGGCCCCCAATCAGCCCCAGCATTTT.

The CDR3 protein is CASSIGEEAVRSPLHF. In DNA, the CDR3 is TGTGCCAGTAGTATTGGCGAGGAGGCCGTGAGGTCACCCCTCCACTTT. The chain couples TRBV19 to TRBJ1-6; no clear D. Trimming shortened V by 3 bases and J by 10 bases, and 19 bases separated the two germline ends. The CDR3 runs to 16 residues. Germline V gives CDR1 LNHDA, CDR2 SQIVND (reference sequence).

This chain links TRBV6-5 with TRBJ2-7; weak D call: TRBD2 (6 bases). V was shortened by 2 bases and J by 6 bases, with 11 bases between the two germline ends. CDR1 is MNHEY and CDR2 is SVGAGI in the germline V gene. CDR3 size: 13 residues. CDR3 sequence (DNA): TGTGCCAGCAGTTACGCGGGGAGACGCGAGCAGTACTTC. Amino acids: CASSYAGRREQYF.

V gene TRBV9 combines with J gene TRBJ2-1; D remains unclear. V was shortened by 3 bases and J by 0 bases, with 10 bases between the two germline ends. The CDR3 contains 15 residues. Per the germline V gene, CDR1 is SGDLS and CDR2 is YYNGEE. CDR3 amino acids: CASSDPRSSYNEQFF. CDR3 sequence (DNA): TGTGCCAGCAGCGACCCCCGCAGCTCCTACAATGAGCAGTTCTTC. Filled out from reference TRBV9 and TRBJ2-1, the complete variable domain reads DSGVTQTPKHLITATGQRVTLRCSPRSGDLSVYWYQQSLDQGLQFLIQYYNGEERAKGNILERFSAQQFPDLHSELNLSSLELGDSALYFCASSDPRSSYNEQFFGPGTRLTVL.

The chain is built from TRBV10-2 and TRBJ2-3, with 10 bases identical to TRBD1. This CDR3 comprises 15 residues. V lost 8 bases and J lost 3; bases outside the gene matches: 8. CDR1 WSHSY and CDR2 SAAADI come from the germline V gene. This chain's CDR3 is CASSDRGQGTDTQYF. The CDR3 DNA reads as TGCGCCAGCTCAGATCGGGGACAGGGGACAGATACGCAGTATTTT.

Regarding this clone: The same CDR3 is also encoded by other DNA sequences in this sample. The chain combines TRBV6-5 with TRBJ2-7; no clear D. Germline CDR1 reads MNHEY; CDR2 reads SVGAGI. Trimming took off 0 bases at V and 4 bases at J, with 7 bases between the two ends. The length of the CDR3 is 13 residues. The CDR3 nucleotides are TGTGCCAGCAGTTACTCTGGGGATTACGAGCAGTACTTC. As protein: CASSYSGDYEQYF.

This clone has a single count. The chain recombines TRBV27 with TRBJ2-5, with 9 bases aligning to TRBD1. V shed 5 bases and J 2 bases; nucleotides not matched to a gene: 9. This CDR3 region has 16 residues. From germline, CDR1 is MNHEY and CDR2 SMNVEV (reference sequence). In nucleotides, the CDR3 is TGTGCCAGCAGTCCCCTGGGACAGGGCTCACAAGAGACCCAGTACTTC. Amino acid sequence: CASSPLGQGSQETQYF.

A remark on this clone: An end of the junction does not agree with germline; a read error may underlie this. The chain combines TRBV7-7 with TRBJ2-1; 9 positions agree with TRBD1. Per germline, CDR1 SSHAT and CDR2 FNYEAQ (reference sequence). The CDR3 has 15 residues. The CDR3 loop reads CASSAPGQGVNEQFF. In DNA form, the CDR3 reads TGTGCTAGCAGCGCACCGGGACAGGGAGTCAATGAGCAGTTCTTC.